The rows below give T cell receptor beta chains drawn from one sample of a study of T cell repertoires in cytomegalovirus infection. These TCRs' antigens remain unknown. TCRdb independently ran MiXCR on the reads; one entry per CDR3 protein. Of some 920,000 distinct CDR3 sequences in the sample, 30% to 40% were seen once. The material sequenced was cultured CD8+ T cells from PBMCs, taken from culture after CMV antigen stimulation. Every receptor here comes from a human donor in good health (CMV status not recorded). Some clones in this sample may be carry-over from other donors' samples. Each CDR3 is given with its conserved first and last residue. A D gene is named only where the DNA matches it firmly. Clone size is shown for a subset of rows, as once, few, many or a class of expanded clone.

D: -
V: TRBV12-3/TRBV12-4
J: TRBJ1-2
size: few
CDR3: CASREDRGGYTF
DNA: TGTGCCAGCAGAGAGGACAGAGGTGGCTACACCTTC

D: TRBD1
V: TRBV9
J: TRBJ2-2
size: -
CDR3: CASSAPRGQANTGELFF
DNA: TGTGCCAGCAGCGCCCCCCGGGGACAGGCGAACACCGGGGAGCTGTTTTTT

D: -
V: TRBV20-1
J: TRBJ1-2
size: -
CDR3: CSAREGNYGYTF
DNA: TGCAGTGCTAGGGAGGGAAACTATGGCTACACCTTC

D: -
V: TRBV28
J: TRBJ1-5
size: -
CDR3: CASSVPGSNQPQHF
DNA: TGTGCCAGCAGTGTCCCAGGGAGTAATCAGCCCCAGCATTTT

D: -
V: TRBV12-3/TRBV12-4
J: TRBJ1-2
size: -
CDR3: CASSLGPRQGRGYTF
DNA: TGTGCCAGCAGTTTAGGGCCCCGGCAGGGCCGAGGCTACACCTTC

D: -
V: TRBV12-5
J: TRBJ2-2
size: few
CDR3: CASGLVLGGRTVTGELFF
DNA: TGTGCTAGTGGTTTGGTACTGGGGGGGCGCACGGTCACCGGGGAGCTGTTTTTT

D: -
V: TRBV27
J: TRBJ2-5
size: -
CDR3: CASSTGTYETQYF
DNA: TGTGCCAGCAGTACCGGGACCTACGAGACCCAGTACTTC

D: -
V: TRBV28
J: TRBJ1-5
size: few
CDR3: CASGGDNSNQPQHF
DNA: TGTGCCAGTGGAGGCGATAATAGCAATCAGCCCCAGCATTTT

D: TRBD2
V: TRBV28
J: TRBJ2-1
size: many
CDR3: CASSLQAGDFYNEQFF
DNA: TGTGCCAGCAGTTTACAAGCGGGGGATTTTTACAATGAGCAGTTCTTC

D: -
V: TRBV6-2/TRBV6-3
J: TRBJ1-1
size: few
CDR3: CASSGNRVADTEAFF
DNA: TGTGCCAGCAGTGGCAACAGGGTGGCGGACACTGAAGCTTTCTTT

D: TRBD2
V: TRBV7-9
J: TRBJ2-7
size: -
CDR3: CASSSPPQSGGPYEQYF
DNA: TGTGCCAGCAGCTCACCTCCACAGAGCGGGGGACCATACGAGCAGTACTTC

D: TRBD2
V: TRBV7-6
J: TRBJ2-3
size: -
CDR3: CASNSNSGGASTDTQYF
DNA: TGTGCCAGCAACTCGAACAGCGGGGGGGCCAGCACAGATACGCAGTATTTT

D: -
V: TRBV12-3/TRBV12-4
J: TRBJ1-2
size: -
CDR3: CASSWTDYGYTF
DNA: TGTGCTTCTTCATGGACTGACTATGGCTACACCTTC

D: -
V: TRBV7-9
J: TRBJ2-2
size: few
CDR3: CASRTGELFF
DNA: TGTGCCAGCAGGACCGGGGAGCTGTTTTTT

D: TRBD1
V: TRBV12-3/TRBV12-4
J: TRBJ2-1
size: many
CDR3: CASSLMGQPHNEQFF
DNA: TGTGCCAGCAGTTTGATGGGACAGCCTCACAATGAGCAGTTCTTC

D: -
V: TRBV12-3/TRBV12-4
J: TRBJ2-1
size: many
CDR3: CASSLASLNEQFF
DNA: TGTGCCAGCAGTTTAGCCTCACTGAATGAGCAGTTCTTC

D: -
V: TRBV4-3
J: TRBJ2-1
size: -
CDR3: CASSHKQGLGLGVEQFF
DNA: TGCGCCAGCAGCCACAAGCAGGGGTTAGGTCTGGGGGTTGAGCAGTTCTTC

D: -
V: TRBV12-3/TRBV12-4
J: TRBJ2-3
size: few
CDR3: CASSSGFPHTDTQYF
DNA: TGTGCCAGCAGCTCCGGGTTTCCACACACAGATACGCAGTATTTT

D: -
V: TRBV18
J: TRBJ2-5
size: -
CDR3: CASSPGTLAGRETQYF
DNA: TGTGCCAGCTCGCCCGGGACGCTCGCCGGGAGAGAGACCCAGTACTTC

D: -
V: TRBV20-1
J: TRBJ1-1
size: -
CDR3: CSARDITPGQLNTEAFF
DNA: TGCAGTGCTAGAGATATAACCCCCGGACAGCTGAACACTGAAGCTTTCTTT

D: TRBD1
V: TRBV7-6
J: TRBJ1-1
size: few
CDR3: CASTLTGDPEAFF
DNA: TGTGCCAGCACTCTGACAGGGGACCCTGAAGCTTTCTTT

D: -
V: TRBV4-2
J: TRBJ1-1
size: few
CDR3: CASSQGGSTTEAFF
DNA: TGTGCCAGCAGCCAAGGGGGGTCAACAACTGAAGCTTTCTTT

D: TRBD2
V: TRBV20-1
J: TRBJ2-1
size: -
CDR3: CSASPAGPDNEQFF
DNA: TGCAGTGCTAGTCCAGCGGGGCCAGACAATGAGCAGTTCTTC

D: -
V: TRBV7-8
J: TRBJ2-7
size: few
CDR3: CASSLARRGGRSYEQYF
DNA: TGTGCCAGCAGCTTAGCGCGTCGCGGGGGCCGCTCCTACGAGCAGTACTTC

D: TRBD1
V: TRBV5-6
J: TRBJ2-2
size: few
CDR3: CASRDIQGPGELFF
DNA: TGTGCCAGCAGGGACATACAGGGGCCTGGGGAGCTGTTTTTT

D: -
V: TRBV10-3
J: TRBJ1-2
size: -
CDR3: CAIQANYGYTF
DNA: TGTGCCATACAGGCTAACTATGGCTACACCTTC

D: -
V: TRBV27
J: TRBJ1-2
size: few
CDR3: CASSLSGQLYGYTF
DNA: TGTGCCAGCAGTTTATCCGGACAGTTATATGGCTACACCTTC

D: TRBD1
V: TRBV19
J: TRBJ1-5
size: few
CDR3: CASSTPWGQKEDQPQHF
DNA: TGTGCCAGTAGTACCCCCTGGGGACAGAAAGAAGATCAGCCCCAGCATTTT